This T cell receptor (beta chain) was obtained from a study of Ad26.COV2.S vaccination and SARS-CoV-2 variants. Overall study context: Ad26.COV2.S was injected intramuscularly once or twice, 56 days apart.

Findings of the study overall: Responses of T cells in total may have been underestimated by the TCR breadth and depth analyses.

Produced via immunoSEQ multiplex PCR; TCRdb's table is partial and in-frame only. The table has roughly 380,000 clones, roughly 81% seen once; the top ten hold roughly 3.5%. The V gene end was trimmed by 2 bases and the J gene end by 0 bases; junction bases not matched to a gene: 4. Germline CDR1 and CDR2: MDHEN and SYDVKM. This CDR3 is 15 amino acids long. A word on this clone: Its antigen is still unknown.

The sample's treatment: around 19 received Ad26.COV2.S at low or high dose, single or two shots; about 5 received placebo; per-sample allocation not given. After the first vaccine or placebo injection, samples were drawn on day 63. Built on an Ad26 vector, the vaccine expressed Wuhan-strain SARS-CoV-2 spike. The input for sequencing was peripheral blood, taken in a trial of Ad26.COV2.S vaccine versus placebo. The sequence came from a person aged 18 to 65 who received the Ad26.COV2.S COVID-19 vaccine or a placebo. The V gene is TRBV28, the J gene TRBJ2-7, with TRBD1 matching over 7 bases. CDR3 in amino acids: CASSLEGQHSYEQYF. The CDR3 region has the DNA TGTGCCAGCAGTTTAGAGGGACAGCACTCCTACGAGCAGTACTTC.